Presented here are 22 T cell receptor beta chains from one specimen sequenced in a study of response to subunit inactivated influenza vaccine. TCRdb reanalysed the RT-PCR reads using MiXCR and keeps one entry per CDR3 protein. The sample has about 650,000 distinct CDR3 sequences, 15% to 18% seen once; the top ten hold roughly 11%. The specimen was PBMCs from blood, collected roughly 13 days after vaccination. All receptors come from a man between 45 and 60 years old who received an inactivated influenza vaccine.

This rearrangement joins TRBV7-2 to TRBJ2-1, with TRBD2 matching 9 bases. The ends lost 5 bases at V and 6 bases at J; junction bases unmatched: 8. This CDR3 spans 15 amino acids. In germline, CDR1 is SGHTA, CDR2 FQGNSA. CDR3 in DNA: TGTGCCAGCAGCCCCCTAGCGGGGCCCCCCAATGAGCAGTTCTTC. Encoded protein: CASSPLAGPPNEQFF.

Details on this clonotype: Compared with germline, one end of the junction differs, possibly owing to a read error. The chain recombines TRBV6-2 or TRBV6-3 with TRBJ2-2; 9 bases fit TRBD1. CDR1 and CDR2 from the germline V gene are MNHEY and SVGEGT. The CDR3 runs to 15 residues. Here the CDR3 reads CASSPGQGNTEELFF. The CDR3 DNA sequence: TGTGCCAGCAGCCCGGGACAGGGCAACACCGAGGAGCTGTTTTTT.

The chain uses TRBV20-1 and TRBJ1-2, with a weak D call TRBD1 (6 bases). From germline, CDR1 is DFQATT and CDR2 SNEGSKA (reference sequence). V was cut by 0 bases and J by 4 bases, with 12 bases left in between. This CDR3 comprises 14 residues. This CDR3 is CSARDLGASYGYTF. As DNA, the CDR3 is TGCAGTGCTAGAGATCTGGGGGCCAGCTATGGCTACACCTTC.

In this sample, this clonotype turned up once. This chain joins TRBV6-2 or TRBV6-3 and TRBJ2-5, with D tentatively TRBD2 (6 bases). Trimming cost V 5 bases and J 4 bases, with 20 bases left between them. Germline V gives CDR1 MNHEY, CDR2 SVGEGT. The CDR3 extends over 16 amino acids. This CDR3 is CASSQTSSVASETQYF. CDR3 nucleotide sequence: TGTGCCAGCAGTCAGACTAGTTCCGTGGCCTCAGAGACCCAGTACTTC.

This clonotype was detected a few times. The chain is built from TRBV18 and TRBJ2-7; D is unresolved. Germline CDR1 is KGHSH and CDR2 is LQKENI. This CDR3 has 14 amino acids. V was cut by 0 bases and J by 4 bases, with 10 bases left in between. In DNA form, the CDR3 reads TGTGCCAGCTCACCACCGTCCAAGAGGTACGAGCAGTACTTC. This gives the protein CASSPPSKRYEQYF. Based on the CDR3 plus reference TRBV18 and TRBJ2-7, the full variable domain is NAGVMQNPRHLVRRRGQEARLRCSPMKGHSHVYWYRQLPEEGLKFMVYLQKENIIDESGMPKERFSAEFPKEGPSILRIQQVVRGDSAAYFCASSPPSKRYEQYFGPGTRLTVT.

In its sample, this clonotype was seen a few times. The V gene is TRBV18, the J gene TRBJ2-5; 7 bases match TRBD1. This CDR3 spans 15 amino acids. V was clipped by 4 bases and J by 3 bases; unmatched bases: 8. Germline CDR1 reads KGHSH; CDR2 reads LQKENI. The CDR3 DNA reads TGTGCCAGCTCACGGTACAGGGGTGGAGAAGAGACCCAGTACTTC. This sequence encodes CASSRYRGGEETQYF.

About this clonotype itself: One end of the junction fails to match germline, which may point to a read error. CDR3 in amino acids: CTSGRQPSYEQYF. The CDR3 DNA sequence: TGTACCAGCGGCCGACAGCCTTCCTACGAGCAGTACTTC. This sequence joins TRBV27 and TRBJ2-7; D tentatively fits TRBD1 or TRBD2 (5 bases each). The CDR3 has 13 residues. Germline lookup yields CDR1 MNHEY and CDR2 SMNVEV (reference sequence).

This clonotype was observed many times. In DNA form, the CDR3 reads TGCGCCAGCAGCTTGAGCGGGAGAGGCGCCGGGGAGCTGTTTTTT. Amino acids: CASSLSGRGAGELFF. The gene calls are TRBV5-1 and TRBJ2-2; TRBD2 matches 8 bases. The germline gives CDR1 SGHRS, CDR2 YFSETQ. V trimming: 1 base; J trimming: 6 bases; junction bases outside the gene matches: 5. CDR3 length equals 15 residues.

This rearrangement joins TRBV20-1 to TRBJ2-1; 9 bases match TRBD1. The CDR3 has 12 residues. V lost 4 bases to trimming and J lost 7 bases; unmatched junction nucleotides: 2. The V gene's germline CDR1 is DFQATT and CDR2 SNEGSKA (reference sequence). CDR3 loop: CSATGTGNEQFF. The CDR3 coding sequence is TGCAGTGCTACTGGGACAGGGAATGAGCAGTTCTTC.

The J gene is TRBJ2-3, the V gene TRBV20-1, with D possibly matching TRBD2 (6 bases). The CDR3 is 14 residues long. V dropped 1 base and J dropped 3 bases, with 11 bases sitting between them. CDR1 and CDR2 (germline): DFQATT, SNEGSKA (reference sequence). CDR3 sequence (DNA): TGCAGTGCTAGAGTGTCAGGGAGGACAGATACGCAGTATTTT. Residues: CSARVSGRTDTQYF.

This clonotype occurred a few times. CDR3 sequence (DNA): TGCAGTGCTAGAAACCCTCGGGAGTTACAGGGGGGAACGAACACTGAAGCTTTCTTT. Translation gives CSARNPRELQGGTNTEAFF. The V call is TRBV20-1, the J call TRBJ1-1, with 8 bases identical to TRBD1. In germline, CDR1 is DFQATT, CDR2 SNEGSKA (reference sequence). The CDR3 extends over 19 amino acids. J gave up 1 base and V 2 bases, and 18 bases lay outside the gene matches.

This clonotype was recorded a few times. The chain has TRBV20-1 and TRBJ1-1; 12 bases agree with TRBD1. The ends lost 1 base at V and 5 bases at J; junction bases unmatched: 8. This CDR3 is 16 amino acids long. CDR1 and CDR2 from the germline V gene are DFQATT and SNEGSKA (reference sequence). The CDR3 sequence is CSARVVVGQGATEAFF. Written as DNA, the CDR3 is TGCAGTGCTAGAGTCGTGGTGGGACAGGGGGCTACTGAAGCTTTCTTT.

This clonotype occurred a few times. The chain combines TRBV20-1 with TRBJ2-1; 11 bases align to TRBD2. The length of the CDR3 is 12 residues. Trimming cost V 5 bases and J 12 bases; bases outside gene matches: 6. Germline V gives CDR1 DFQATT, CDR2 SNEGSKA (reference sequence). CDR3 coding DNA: TGCAGTGCTTCCTTTCTAGCGGGAGGGCAGTTCTTC. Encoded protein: CSASFLAGGQFF.

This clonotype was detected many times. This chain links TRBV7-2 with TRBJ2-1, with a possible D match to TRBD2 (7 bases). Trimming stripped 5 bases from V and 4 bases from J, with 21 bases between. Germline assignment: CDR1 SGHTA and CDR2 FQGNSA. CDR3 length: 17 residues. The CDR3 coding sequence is TGTGCCAGCAGCCCGCCCCGTGGCGGGGGCCCATACAATGAGCAGTTCTTC. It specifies CASSPPRGGGPYNEQFF.

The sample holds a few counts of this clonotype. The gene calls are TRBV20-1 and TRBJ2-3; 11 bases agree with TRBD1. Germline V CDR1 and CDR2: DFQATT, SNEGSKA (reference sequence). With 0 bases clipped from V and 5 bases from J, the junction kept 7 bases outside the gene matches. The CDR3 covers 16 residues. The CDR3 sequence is CSARDLGTGGIDTQYF. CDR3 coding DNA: TGCAGTGCTAGAGATCTTGGGACAGGGGGAATAGATACGCAGTATTTT.

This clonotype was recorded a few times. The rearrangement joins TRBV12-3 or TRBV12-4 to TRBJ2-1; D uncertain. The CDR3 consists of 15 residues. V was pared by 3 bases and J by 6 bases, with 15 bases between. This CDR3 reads CASSLGSNLVNEQFF. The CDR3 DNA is TGTGCCAGCAGTTTGGGCTCAAACTTGGTCAATGAGCAGTTCTTC.

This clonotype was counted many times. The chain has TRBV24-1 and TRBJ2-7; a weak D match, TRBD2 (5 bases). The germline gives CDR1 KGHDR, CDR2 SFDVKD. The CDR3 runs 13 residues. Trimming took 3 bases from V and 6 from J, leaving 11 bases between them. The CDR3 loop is CATSDGGSGEQYF. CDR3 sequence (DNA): TGTGCCACCAGTGATGGTGGAAGCGGCGAGCAGTACTTC.

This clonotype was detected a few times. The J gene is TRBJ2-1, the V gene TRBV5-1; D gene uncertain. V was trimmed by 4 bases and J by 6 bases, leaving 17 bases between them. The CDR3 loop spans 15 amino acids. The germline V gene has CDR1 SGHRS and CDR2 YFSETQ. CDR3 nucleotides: TGCGCCAGCAGCCCCGAGTTCCGTCAGTCCAATGAGCAGTTCTTC. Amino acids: CASSPEFRQSNEQFF.

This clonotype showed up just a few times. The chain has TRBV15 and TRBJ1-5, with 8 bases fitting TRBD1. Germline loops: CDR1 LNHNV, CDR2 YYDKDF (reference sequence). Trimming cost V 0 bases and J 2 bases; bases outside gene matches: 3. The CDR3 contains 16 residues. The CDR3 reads CATSRDPTGGNQPQHF. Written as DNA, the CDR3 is TGTGCCACCAGCAGAGATCCGACAGGGGGCAATCAGCCCCAGCATTTT.

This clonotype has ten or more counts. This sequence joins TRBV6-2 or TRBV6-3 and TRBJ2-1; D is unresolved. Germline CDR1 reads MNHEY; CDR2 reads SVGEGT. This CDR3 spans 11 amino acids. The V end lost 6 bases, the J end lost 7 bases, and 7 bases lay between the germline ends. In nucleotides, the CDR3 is TGTGCCAGCAGCGATGTAAATGAGCAGTTCTTC. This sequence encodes CASSDVNEQFF.

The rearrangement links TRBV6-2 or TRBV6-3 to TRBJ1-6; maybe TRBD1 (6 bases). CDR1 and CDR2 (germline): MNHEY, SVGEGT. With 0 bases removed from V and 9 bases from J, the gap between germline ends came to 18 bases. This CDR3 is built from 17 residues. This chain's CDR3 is CASSYSREWGLSSPLHF. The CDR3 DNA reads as TGTGCCAGCAGTTACTCGAGGGAGTGGGGGCTAAGTTCACCCCTCCACTTT.

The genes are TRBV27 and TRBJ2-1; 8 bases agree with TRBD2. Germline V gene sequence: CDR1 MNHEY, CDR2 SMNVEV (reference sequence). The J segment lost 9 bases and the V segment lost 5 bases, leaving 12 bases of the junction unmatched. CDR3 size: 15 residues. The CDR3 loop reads CASSRGGLVSGEQFF. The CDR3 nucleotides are TGTGCCAGCAGTCGGGGGGGACTAGTTTCTGGTGAGCAGTTCTTC.